The T cell receptor beta chain described here comes from a study of monozygotic twins with cystic fibrosis. Generated by immunoSEQ multiplex PCR, the TCRdb table keeps only in-frame clones and is missing some. The sample includes under 20,000 clones, approximately 96% of them seen just once. The CDR3 extends over 15 amino acids. V lost 1 base, J lost 6 bases, and 10 bases stayed unmatched. CDR1 SGHRS and CDR2 YFSETQ come from the germline V gene. The V gene is TRBV5-1, the J gene TRBJ2-7; TRBD1 matches 7 bases. Sequenced input: blood. This clonotype was sampled from a woman in her 30s with cystic fibrosis. Here the CDR3 reads CASSLLQGKDREQYF. DNA for the CDR3: TGCGCCAGCAGCTTGCTACAGGGGAAGGACCGCGAGCAGTACTTC.